This TCR beta chain comes out of a study of T cell repertoires in cytomegalovirus infection. Across the study: Recently identified HLA-C-restricted CMV epitopes were used, and well-studied HLA-B-restricted CMV epitopes were used as well.

Of note for this clonotype: Antigen specificity is unknown.

In TCRdb, the reads were re-called with MiXCR into one record per CDR3 protein. The data hold approximately 120,000 distinct CDR3 sequences, with around 29% observed a single time. V gave up 7 bases and J gave up 5 bases, with 14 bases separating them. CDR3 length: 14 amino acids. The germline CDR1 and CDR2 sequences are LNHDA and SQIVND (reference sequence). Study conclusions and caveats: The study identified carriers of CMV plus the relevant HLA from cumulative public TCR beta family frequency.

This TCR derives from a human donor in good health (CMV status not recorded). Some clones in this sample may be carry-over from other donors' samples. The sample was CD8+ T cells from cultured PBMCs, taken from culture after CMV antigen stimulation. This chain links TRBV19 with TRBJ2-2; D is possibly TRBD1 (5 bases). Written as DNA, the CDR3 is TGTGCCAGTACTCCGCCCGACAGAACCGGGGAGCTGTTTTTT. As protein: CASTPPDRTGELFF.